Listed below are T cell receptor beta chains from one sample, sequenced in a study of radiotherapy plus CTLA-4 blockade in lung cancer. Profiling relied on immunoSEQ multiplex PCR, and the TCRdb table lists in-frame clones only, not all of them. The data contain about 60,000 clones, 77% of them singletons. Sample: peripheral blood, taken from a patient treated with radiotherapy plus ipilimumab. The receptors stem from a human donor with non-small cell lung cancer who had a partial response to radiotherapy plus ipilimumab. Both conserved end residues are part of each CDR3. The D gene is left open where the match is weak. The size field is filled for only some rows; it gives once, few, many or a size class.

J gene: TRBJ1-2; D gene: TRBD1; V gene: TRBV4-1; clone size: -; CDR3 DNA: TGCGCCAGCAGCCAAGATTCAGGACAGGGTTATGGCTACACCTTC; CDR3 protein: CASSQDSGQGYGYTF
J gene: TRBJ2-7; D gene: TRBD1; V gene: TRBV10-3; clone size: -; CDR3 DNA: TGTGCCATCAGTGAAGGCAGGGACAGCGCCGAGCAGTACTTC; CDR3 protein: CAISEGRDSAEQYF
J gene: TRBJ2-1; D gene: TRBD2; V gene: TRBV10-3; clone size: -; CDR3 DNA: TGTGCCATCAGTGAGTCGACTAGCGGGCTCTCCTACAATGAGCAGTTCTTC; CDR3 protein: CAISESTSGLSYNEQFF
J gene: TRBJ1-1; D gene: TRBD1; V gene: TRBV9; clone size: once; CDR3 DNA: TGTGCCAGCGGCAAAGGACAGGGGAAGATGAACACTGAAGCTTTCTTT; CDR3 protein: CASGKGQGKMNTEAFF
J gene: TRBJ1-2; D gene: TRBD1; V gene: TRBV5-1; clone size: -; CDR3 DNA: TGCGCCAGCAGCCAGAACGACAGGGGCGCGAACTATGGCTACACCTTC; CDR3 protein: CASSQNDRGANYGYTF
J gene: TRBJ1-2; D gene: -; V gene: TRBV12-5; clone size: -; CDR3 DNA: TGTGCTAGTGGTTACCTGCAGGGAAAGACCTATGGCTACACCTTC; CDR3 protein: CASGYLQGKTYGYTF
J gene: TRBJ2-7; D gene: TRBD2; V gene: TRBV11-1; clone size: -; CDR3 DNA: TGTGCCAGCAGCCGGACTAGCGGGGGGCAGAACTCCTACGAGCAGTACTTC; CDR3 protein: CASSRTSGGQNSYEQYF
J gene: TRBJ1-5; D gene: -; V gene: TRBV4-1; clone size: -; CDR3 DNA: TGCGCCAGCAGCCTGGCGACGCGAGGTCAGCCCCAGCATTTT; CDR3 protein: CASSLATRGQPQHF
J gene: TRBJ1-4; D gene: -; V gene: TRBV30; clone size: few; CDR3 DNA: TGTGCCTGGAGTTCTGGGGGCGGTCCTGAAAAACTGTTTTTT; CDR3 protein: CAWSSGGGPEKLFF
J gene: TRBJ1-3; D gene: TRBD1; V gene: TRBV19; clone size: -; CDR3 DNA: TGTGCCAGTAAAACACAGGGGACCTCTGGAAACACCATATATTTT; CDR3 protein: CASKTQGTSGNTIYF
J gene: TRBJ2-3; D gene: TRBD1; V gene: TRBV6-1; clone size: -; CDR3 DNA: TGTGCCAGCAGAATGGGACAGCGCACAGATACGCAGTATTTT; CDR3 protein: CASRMGQRTDTQYF
J gene: TRBJ1-2; D gene: -; V gene: TRBV19; clone size: -; CDR3 DNA: TGTGCCAGTAGTATAGACCCGATTAGCAGGGTTGATGGCTACACCTTC; CDR3 protein: CASSIDPISRVDGYTF
J gene: TRBJ2-7; D gene: TRBD1; V gene: TRBV27; clone size: -; CDR3 DNA: TGTGCCAGCAGCGACAGGGGGCATTCCTACGAGCAGTACTTC; CDR3 protein: CASSDRGHSYEQYF
J gene: TRBJ2-2; D gene: TRBD2; V gene: TRBV9; clone size: -; CDR3 DNA: TGTGCCAGCAGCCCGACCGGGGGGAGGGGCGGGGAGCTGTTTTTT; CDR3 protein: CASSPTGGRGGELFF
J gene: TRBJ2-7; D gene: -; V gene: TRBV7-4; clone size: -; CDR3 DNA: TGTGCCAGCAGCTTAGCCAGACTCTACGAGCAGTACTTC; CDR3 protein: CASSLARLYEQYF
J gene: TRBJ1-2; D gene: -; V gene: TRBV6-6; clone size: few; CDR3 DNA: TGTGCCAGCAGTTACCCAGGGGAGTACTATGGCTACACCTTC; CDR3 protein: CASSYPGEYYGYTF
J gene: TRBJ2-7; D gene: TRBD2; V gene: TRBV6-4; clone size: -; CDR3 DNA: TGTGCCAGCAGCCAACTAGCGGGGGGGGGCTACGAGCAGTACTTC; CDR3 protein: CASSQLAGGGYEQYF
J gene: TRBJ1-6; D gene: -; V gene: TRBV6-1; clone size: -; CDR3 DNA: TGTGCCAGCAGAGGAGGACAGACCTATAATTCACCCCTCCACTTT; CDR3 protein: CASRGGQTYNSPLHF
J gene: TRBJ2-4; D gene: -; V gene: TRBV10-1; clone size: -; CDR3 DNA: TGCGCCAGCAGTCAGTCCGAGAAAAACATTCAGTACTTC; CDR3 protein: CASSQSEKNIQYF
J gene: TRBJ1-4; D gene: -; V gene: TRBV2; clone size: -; CDR3 DNA: TGTGCCAGCAGGGGGCCCAATGAAAAACTGTTTTTT; CDR3 protein: CASRGPNEKLFF
J gene: TRBJ2-3; D gene: TRBD2; V gene: TRBV4-3; clone size: -; CDR3 DNA: TGCGCCAGCAGCCAAGAAGTCGGGGGGGCGTCAGATACGCAGTATTTT; CDR3 protein: CASSQEVGGASDTQYF
J gene: TRBJ2-3; D gene: -; V gene: TRBV4-1; clone size: -; CDR3 DNA: TGCGCCAGCAGCCAATCTCCGGTCCCTACGCAGTATTTT; CDR3 protein: CASSQSPVPTQYF
J gene: TRBJ2-3; D gene: TRBD2; V gene: TRBV5-6; clone size: -; CDR3 DNA: TGTGCCAGCAGCTTGGAGGCTAGCGGGGTTGATACGCAGTATTTT; CDR3 protein: CASSLEASGVDTQYF
J gene: TRBJ2-3; D gene: -; V gene: TRBV4-1; clone size: -; CDR3 DNA: TGCGCCAGCAGCCAGTCGACAGTTGGCACAGATACGCAGTATTTT; CDR3 protein: CASSQSTVGTDTQYF
J gene: TRBJ1-5; D gene: TRBD1; V gene: TRBV15; clone size: -; CDR3 DNA: TGTGCCACCAGCCCGAAAGGACAGGCAAATCAGCCCCAGCATTTT; CDR3 protein: CATSPKGQANQPQHF
J gene: TRBJ2-3; D gene: TRBD2; V gene: TRBV2; clone size: -; CDR3 DNA: TGTGCCAGCAGAACCGGGACTAGCGCGATAGATACGCAGTATTTT; CDR3 protein: CASRTGTSAIDTQYF
J gene: TRBJ2-3; D gene: TRBD2; V gene: TRBV10-3; clone size: -; CDR3 DNA: TGTGCCATCAGTGAGGCCCGCGGGGGGACAGATACGCAGTATTTT; CDR3 protein: CAISEARGGTDTQYF
J gene: TRBJ1-6; D gene: TRBD1; V gene: TRBV28; clone size: -; CDR3 DNA: TGTGCCAGCAGTTCTACCGGGACAGTGAATTCACCCCTCCACTTT; CDR3 protein: CASSSTGTVNSPLHF